The rows below give T cell receptor beta chains drawn from one sample of a study of PD-1 blockade in mismatch repair-deficient tumors. Profiled with immunoSEQ multiplex PCR; TCRdb holds only in-frame clones, not every one. The table records around 49,000 clones, 77% of them present only once. The sequencing used PBMCs, collected before pembrolizumab treatment. The source of these receptors is an adult with mismatch repair-deficient cancer. Both conserved end residues are part of each CDR3. The D gene is left open where the match is weak. Clone size is not always given. Where it is, it says once, few, many or a class for expanded clones.

size	D	V	length	J	CDR3	DNA
NA	NA	TRBV30	12	TRBJ2-3	CAWSVLGDTQYF	TGTGCCTGGAGTGTACTCGGAGATACGCAGTATTTT
NA	NA	TRBV9	13	TRBJ2-2	CASSGDVAGELFF	TGTGCCAGCAGCGGGGACGTGGCCGGGGAGCTGTTTTTT
NA	NA	TRBV5-1	15	TRBJ2-5	CASSLGLRDQETQYF	TGCGCCAGCAGCTTGGGGCTCAGGGACCAAGAGACCCAGTACTTC
NA	NA	TRBV19	12	TRBJ1-4	CASRVGSEKLFF	TGTGCCAGTAGGGTAGGAAGTGAAAAACTGTTTTTT
NA	NA	TRBV2	13	TRBJ2-2	CASRRESAGELFF	TGTGCCAGCAGGAGGGAGAGCGCCGGGGAGCTGTTTTTT
NA	NA	TRBV30	13	TRBJ2-3	CAWSSGIGDTQYF	TGTGCCTGGAGTTCCGGGATTGGGGATACGCAGTATTTT
NA	NA	TRBV3-1/TRBV3-2	9	TRBJ1-1	CASSVGAFF	TGTGCCAGCAGCGTCGGAGCTTTCTTT
NA	NA	TRBV10-3	14	TRBJ1-2	CAISGEQKNYGYTF	TGTGCCATCAGTGGGGAACAGAAGAACTATGGCTACACCTTC
once	NA	TRBV15	14	TRBJ2-7	CATSRDEQTYEQYF	TGTGCCACCAGCAGAGATGAACAGACATACGAGCAGTACTTC
NA	NA	TRBV6-1	15	TRBJ2-1	CASSPRERERNEQFF	TGTGCCAGCAGCCCCCGGGAGAGGGAACGGAATGAGCAGTTCTTC
few	NA	TRBV6-5	12	TRBJ1-2	CASSYAGYGYTF	TGTGCCAGCAGTTACGCAGGATATGGCTACACCTTC
NA	NA	TRBV9	15	TRBJ1-3	CASSVGRGSGNTIYF	TGTGCCAGCAGCGTAGGGAGAGGGTCTGGAAACACCATATATTTT
NA	TRBD2	TRBV27	15	TRBJ2-1	CASSIAGGPSNEQFF	TGTGCCAGCAGTATAGCGGGAGGGCCATCAAATGAGCAGTTCTTC
NA	TRBD2	TRBV11-2	17	TRBJ2-2	CASSYRVAGANTGELFF	TGTGCCAGCAGCTACCGTGTAGCGGGAGCGAACACCGGGGAGCTGTTTTTT
few	NA	TRBV19	14	TRBJ2-5	CASSIRWSMETQYF	TGTGCCAGTAGTATCCGGTGGTCTATGGAGACCCAGTACTTC
NA	TRBD2	TRBV19	15	TRBJ2-1	CASSKSSGYYNEQFF	TGTGCCAGTAGTAAGTCTAGCGGTTATTACAATGAGCAGTTCTTC
NA	NA	TRBV5-4	14	TRBJ1-5	CASSLNGVNQPQHF	TGTGCCAGCAGCTTGAACGGCGTCAATCAGCCCCAGCATTTT
few	NA	TRBV6-1	13	TRBJ1-5	CASMGLGDAPQHF	TGTGCCAGCATGGGTTTGGGGGACGCGCCCCAGCATTTT
NA	NA	TRBV29-1	13	TRBJ2-5	CSVVGEFQETQYF	TGCAGCGTTGTGGGCGAATTCCAAGAGACCCAGTACTTC
NA	NA	TRBV12-5	15	TRBJ1-1	CASGLAVADRNEAFF	TGTGCTAGTGGTCTGGCCGTGGCGGACAGAAATGAAGCTTTCTTT